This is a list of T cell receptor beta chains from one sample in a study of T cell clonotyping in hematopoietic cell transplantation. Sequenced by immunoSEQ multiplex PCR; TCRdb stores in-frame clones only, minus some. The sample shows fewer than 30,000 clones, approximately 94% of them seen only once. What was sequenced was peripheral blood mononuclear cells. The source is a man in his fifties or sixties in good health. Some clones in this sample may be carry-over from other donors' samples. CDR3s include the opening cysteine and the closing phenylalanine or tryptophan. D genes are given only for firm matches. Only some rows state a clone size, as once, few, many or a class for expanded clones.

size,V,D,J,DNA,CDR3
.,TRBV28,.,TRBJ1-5,TGTGCCAGCAGGGAGACGAGCAATCAGCCCCAGCATTTT,CASRETSNQPQHF
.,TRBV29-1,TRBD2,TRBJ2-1,TGCAGCGTTGGGTTAGCGGGGGCGCAGGGTGAGCAGTTCTTC,CSVGLAGAQGEQFF
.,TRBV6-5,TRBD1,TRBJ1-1,TGTGCCAGCAGGCTACAGGGGACAGTGAACACTGAAGCTTTCTTT,CASRLQGTVNTEAFF
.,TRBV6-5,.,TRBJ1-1,TGTGCCACCTGGGACCCCCCAAGCACTGAAGCTTTCTTT,CATWDPPSTEAFF
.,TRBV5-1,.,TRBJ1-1,TGCGCCAGCAGCTTGGCCAGCATGAACACTGAAGCTTTCTTT,CASSLASMNTEAFF
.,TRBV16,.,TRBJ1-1,TGTGCCAGCAGCTCCTGGGCAGGGGTGAACACTGAAGCTTTCTTT,CASSSWAGVNTEAFF
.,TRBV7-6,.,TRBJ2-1,TGTGCCAGCAGCTTAGCTCAGTACAATGAGCAGTTCTTC,CASSLAQYNEQFF
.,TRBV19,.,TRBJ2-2,TGTGCCCTTCAATCGGAGGGAACCGGGGAGCTGTTTTTT,CALQSEGTGELFF
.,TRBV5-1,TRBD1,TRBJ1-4,TGCGCCAGCAGCTTGCAGGGGGCGTCTAATGAAAAACTGTTTTTT,CASSLQGASNEKLFF
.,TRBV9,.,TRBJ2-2,TGTGCCAGCCAGAGACAGACGAACACCGGGGAGCTGTTTTTT,CASQRQTNTGELFF
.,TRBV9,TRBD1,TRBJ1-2,TGTGCCAGCTCAACGGACAGGGGCTATGGCTACACCTTC,CASSTDRGYGYTF
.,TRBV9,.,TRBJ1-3,TGTGCCAGCAGAGGGGATAGTCCTGGAAACACCATATATTTT,CASRGDSPGNTIYF
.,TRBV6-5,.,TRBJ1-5,TGTGCCAGCAGACAGTGGGGTGAAAGCAATCAGCCCCAGCATTTT,CASRQWGESNQPQHF
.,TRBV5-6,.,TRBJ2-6,TGTGCCAGCAGCCAAATCTCTAGGGGACGCAACTCTGGGGCCAACGTCCTGACTTTC,CASSQISRGRNSGANVLTF
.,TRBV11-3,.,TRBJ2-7,TGTGCCAGCAGCTTCAATCTAGGAGGCGAGCAGTACTTC,CASSFNLGGEQYF
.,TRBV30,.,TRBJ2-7,TGTGCCTGGAGTCCAGGGACTTACGAGCAGTACTTC,CAWSPGTYEQYF
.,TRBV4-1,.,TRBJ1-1,TGCGCCAGCAGCCCACAGGCCACGTACACTGAAGCTTTCTTT,CASSPQATYTEAFF
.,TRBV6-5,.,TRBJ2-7,TGTGCCAGCAGTTACGAACGTCGGGCGGGTTCCTACGAGCAGTACTTC,CASSYERRAGSYEQYF
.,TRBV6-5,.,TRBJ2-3,TGTGCCAGCAGTTACAGCGGACCCACAGATACGCAGTATTTT,CASSYSGPTDTQYF
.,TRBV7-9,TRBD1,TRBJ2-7,TGTGCCAGCAGCTCATCCTACAGGGGGCGCGAACTTAACGAGCAGTACTTC,CASSSSYRGRELNEQYF
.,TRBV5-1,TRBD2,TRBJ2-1,TGCGCCAGCAGCTTGGACTGGGGGGGATACAATGAGCAGTTCTTC,CASSLDWGGYNEQFF
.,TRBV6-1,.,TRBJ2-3,TGTGCCAGCAGCCGACCAGGAGGGGCAGATACGCAGTATTTT,CASSRPGGADTQYF
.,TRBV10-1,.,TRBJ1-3,TGCGCCAGCAGTGAGGGTCGGGGGGCGCTTGGAAACACCATATATTTT,CASSEGRGALGNTIYF
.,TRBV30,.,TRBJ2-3,TGTGCCTGGATCAGGGGATCGTGGAAAGATACGCAGTATTTT,CAWIRGSWKDTQYF
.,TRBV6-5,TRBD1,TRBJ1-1,TGTGCCAGCGGAAAAACAGGGGTGAACACTGAAGCTTTCTTT,CASGKTGVNTEAFF
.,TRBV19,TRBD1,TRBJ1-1,TGTGCCAGTAGTATAGGGTGGGGACAGCAATACACTGAAGCTTTCTTT,CASSIGWGQQYTEAFF
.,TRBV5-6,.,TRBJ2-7,TGTGCCAGCAGCCCCCGGAGCTCCTACGAGCAGTACTTC,CASSPRSSYEQYF
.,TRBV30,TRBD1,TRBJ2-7,TGTGCCTGGAGTCTTTGGGACAGGGGTTACGAGCAGTACTTC,CAWSLWDRGYEQYF
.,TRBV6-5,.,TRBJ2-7,TGTGCCAGCAGCTACGGGTCGGCAGGGTCGTACGAGCAGTACTTC,CASSYGSAGSYEQYF
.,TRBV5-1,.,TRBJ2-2,TGCGCCAGCAGCTTGAGGGACAGCGGGATGAACACCGGGGAGCTGTTTTTT,CASSLRDSGMNTGELFF
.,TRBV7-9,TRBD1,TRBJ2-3,TGTGCCAGCAGTCGGATTAGACAGGGCCCTAGCACAGATACGCAGTATTTT,CASSRIRQGPSTDTQYF
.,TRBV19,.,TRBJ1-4,TGTGCCAGTAGTGCCCACAGACCGAGGGGTGAAAAACTGTTTTTT,CASSAHRPRGEKLFF
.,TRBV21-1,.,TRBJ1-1,TGTGCCAGCAGCCGGTTAGGACAGGGGGTTATAAACACTGAAGCTTTCTTT,CASSRLGQGVINTEAFF
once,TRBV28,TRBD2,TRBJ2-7,TGTGCCACCCAAAGCGGGACTCAACTATACGAGCAGTACTTC,CATQSGTQLYEQYF
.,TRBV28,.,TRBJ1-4,TGTGCCAGCAGTTTACGGGAAAAACTGTTTTTT,CASSLREKLFF
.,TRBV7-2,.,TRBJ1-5,TGTGCCAGCATCTACGAGGTGGGGGGCGGTCAGCCCCAGCATTTT,CASIYEVGGGQPQHF
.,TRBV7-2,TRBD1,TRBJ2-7,TGTGCCAGCAGCTTCGACAGGGCCAACGAGCAGTACTTC,CASSFDRANEQYF
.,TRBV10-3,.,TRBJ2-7,TGTGCCTCGACGAAGCAGATAGCGGCCAGCTACGAGCAGTACTTC,CASTKQIAASYEQYF
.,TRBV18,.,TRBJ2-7,TGTGCCAGCTCACCAGGGGGTCTCCAATACGAGCAGTACTTC,CASSPGGLQYEQYF
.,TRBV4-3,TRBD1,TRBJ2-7,TGCGCCAGCAGCCAATTGGTCGGACAGGGGGCTTTCGAGCAGTACTTC,CASSQLVGQGAFEQYF
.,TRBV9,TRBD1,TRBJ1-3,TGTGCCAGCAGCCCCCAGGGGGCTGGAAACACCATATATTTT,CASSPQGAGNTIYF
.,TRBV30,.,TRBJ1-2,TGTGCCTCCTCCTGGGTCAACCAAGGCAATGGCTACACCTTC,CASSWVNQGNGYTF
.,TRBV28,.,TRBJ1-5,TGTGCCAGCAGTCCGGCGGGGAGGGATAGCAATCAGCCCCAGCATTTT,CASSPAGRDSNQPQHF
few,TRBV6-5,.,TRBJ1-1,TGTGCCAGCAGTTCTTTCATGGACGGGGGGGCCACTGAAGCTTTCTTT,CASSSFMDGGATEAFF
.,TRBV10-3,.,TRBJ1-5,TGTGCCATCAGCGAGGAGGGCAATCAGCCCCAGCATTTT,CAISEEGNQPQHF
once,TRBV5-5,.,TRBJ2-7,TGTGCCAGCAGCTTTGGGTCGTGGGGGTCCTACGAGCAGTACTTC,CASSFGSWGSYEQYF
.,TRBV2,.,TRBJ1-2,TGTGCCAGCAACCCCGTTCAAGGGAGCGGCTACACCTTC,CASNPVQGSGYTF
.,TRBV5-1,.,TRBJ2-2,TGCGCCAGCGCCTCTGACAGGCCGAACACCGGGGAGCTGTTTTTT,CASASDRPNTGELFF
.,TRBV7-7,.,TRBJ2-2,TGTGCCAGCAGCTTAGTGACCGGGGAGCTGTTTTTT,CASSLVTGELFF
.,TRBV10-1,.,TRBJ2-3,TGCGCCAGCAGTGAGTCAGTAGCAGATACGCAGTATTTT,CASSESVADTQYF
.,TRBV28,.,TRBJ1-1,TGTGCCAGCAGCCAACTGGGGGGCTTCACTGAAGCTTTCTTT,CASSQLGGFTEAFF
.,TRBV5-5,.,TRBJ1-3,TGTGCCAGCAGAAACCAGGGTACTGGAAACACCATATATTTT,CASRNQGTGNTIYF
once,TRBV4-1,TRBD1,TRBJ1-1,TGCGCCAGCGTTGGGACGTGGGTCACAGGGGGCGAGAACACTGAAGCTTTCTTT,CASVGTWVTGGENTEAFF
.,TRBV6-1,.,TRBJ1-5,TGTGCCAGCAGATCGGGGGGCGCGATAGATCAGCCCCAGCATTTT,CASRSGGAIDQPQHF